The 10 T cell receptor beta chains presented below share a single source sample, sequenced in a study of blood T cell repertoires in COVID-19. Clones were sequenced by immunoSEQ multiplex PCR, and TCRdb holds only the in-frame ones, with some missing. The sample contains over 150,000 clones, roughly 81% of which appear only once. The sequenced sample was peripheral blood. These receptors all stem from a woman aged 60-75 years with COVID-19, enrolled during active disease.

In its sample, this clone was seen a few times. The chain combines TRBV25-1 with TRBJ2-5; D not certain. V was cut by 3 bases and J by 4 bases, with 3 bases left in between. Germline V CDR1 and CDR2: MGHDK, SYGVNS. This CDR3 has 11 residues. CDR3 region: CASSDLETQYF. The CDR3 DNA is TGTGCCAGCAGTGACCTAGAGACCCAGTACTTC.

J is TRBJ2-1 and V is TRBV4-1; D is perhaps TRBD2 (5 bases). In germline, CDR1 is MGHRA, CDR2 YSYEKL. The CDR3 is 16 residues long. The V end lost 0 bases, the J end lost 1 base, and 10 bases lay between the germline ends. The CDR3 region is CASSQERRSSYNEQFF. The CDR3 DNA is TGCGCCAGCAGCCAAGAGCGGAGGTCATCCTACAATGAGCAGTTCTTC.

The CDR3 DNA reads TGTGCCAGCTCTCTACAGGGTGGCAATCAGCCCCAGCATTTT. Translating it yields CASSLQGGNQPQHF. This chain connects TRBV18 to TRBJ1-5, with a weak D call TRBD1 (6 bases). V gave up 6 bases and J gave up 2 bases, with 11 bases separating them. Germline V gives CDR1 KGHSH, CDR2 LQKENI. CDR3 length: 14 residues.

This clone occurred once. The chain links TRBV25-1 to TRBJ1-1; 7 bases align to TRBD1. CDR3 size: 14 residues. J gave up 1 base and V 7 bases, and 6 bases lay outside the gene matches. CDR1 MGHDK and CDR2 SYGVNS come from the germline V gene. The CDR3 protein is CASTLGQANTEAFF. The CDR3, as DNA: TGTGCCAGCACCCTAGGACAGGCGAACACTGAAGCTTTCTTT.

The chain carries TRBV10-3 and TRBJ1-5; TRBD1 is a possible D gene (6 bases). Trimming removed 7 bases from V and 0 bases from J, with 10 bases in between. CDR1 is ENHRY and CDR2 is SYGVKD in the germline V gene. There are 14 residues in the CDR3. The CDR3 loop reads CAIKKDSSNQPQHF. The CDR3 DNA follows: TGTGCCATCAAAAAGGACAGTAGCAATCAGCCCCAGCATTTT.

The chain links TRBV2 to TRBJ2-1; D not certain. Germline loops: CDR1 SNHLY, CDR2 FYNNEI. Between the trimmed V and J ends, which lost 6 bases and 7 bases, there was a span of 16 bases. The CDR3 runs 14 residues. This chain's CDR3 is CASSPSRPSNEQFF. DNA of the CDR3: TGTGCCAGCAGCCCCTCTAGACCCTCTAATGAGCAGTTCTTC.

The chain couples TRBV6-5 to TRBJ1-4; the D gene is possibly TRBD1 (6 bases). The V end lost 6 bases, the J end lost 8 bases, and 19 bases lay between the germline ends. The germline V gene has CDR1 MNHEY and CDR2 SVGAGI. The CDR3 extends over 15 amino acids. DNA of the CDR3: TGTGCCAGCAGGGCACGGGGGGGCCGTGGGGAAAAACTGTTTTTT. Protein sequence: CASRARGGRGEKLFF.

The chain is built from TRBV5-8 and TRBJ2-1, with D perhaps matching TRBD2 (6 bases). From germline, CDR1 is SGHTS and CDR2 YDEGEE. This CDR3 comprises 12 residues. The V end lost 0 bases, the J end lost 8 bases, and 6 bases lay between the germline ends. The DNA of the CDR3 is TGTGCCAGCAGCTTGGGGGGGGATGAGCAGTTCTTC. As protein: CASSLGGDEQFF.

This clone came up once. The rearrangement joins TRBV2 to TRBJ2-1, with 8 bases that match TRBD2. The germline V gene has CDR1 SNHLY and CDR2 FYNNEI. The CDR3 extends over 15 amino acids. The J segment lost 4 bases and the V segment lost 7 bases, leaving 9 bases of the junction unmatched. The CDR3 sequence is CASNPRGGEYNEQFF. The CDR3 DNA reads as TGTGCCAGCAACCCCCGGGGGGGGGAGTACAATGAGCAGTTCTTC.

The chain carries TRBV9 and TRBJ2-1; 11 nucleotides line up with TRBD1. Looked up from germline, CDR1 is SGDLS and CDR2 is YYNGEE. The CDR3 runs to 16 residues. J was trimmed by 6 bases and V by 0 bases; bases with no gene match: 5. The CDR3 region has the DNA TGTGCCAGCAGCGTAGGAGGACAGGGGGCGATCAATGAGCAGTTCTTC. Its translation: CASSVGGQGAINEQFF.